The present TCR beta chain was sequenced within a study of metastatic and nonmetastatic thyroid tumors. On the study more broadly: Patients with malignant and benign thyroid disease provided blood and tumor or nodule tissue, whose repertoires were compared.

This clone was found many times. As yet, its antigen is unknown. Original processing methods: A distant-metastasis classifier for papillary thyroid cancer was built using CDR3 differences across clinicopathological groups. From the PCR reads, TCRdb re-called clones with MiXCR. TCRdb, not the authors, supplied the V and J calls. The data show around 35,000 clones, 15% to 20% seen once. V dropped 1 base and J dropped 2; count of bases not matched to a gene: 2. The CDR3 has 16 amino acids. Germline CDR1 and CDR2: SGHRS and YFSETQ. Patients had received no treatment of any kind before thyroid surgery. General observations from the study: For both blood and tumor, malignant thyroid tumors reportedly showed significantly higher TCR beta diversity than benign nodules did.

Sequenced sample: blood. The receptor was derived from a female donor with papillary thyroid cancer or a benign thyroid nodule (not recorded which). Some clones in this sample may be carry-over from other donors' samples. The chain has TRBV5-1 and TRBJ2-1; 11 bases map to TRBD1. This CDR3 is CASSLMGQGAYNEQFF. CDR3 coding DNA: TGCGCCAGCAGCTTGATGGGACAGGGGGCCTACAATGAGCAGTTCTTC.